One TCR beta chain is described in this entry. Trimming cost V 4 bases and J 3 bases; bases outside gene matches: 3. In germline, CDR1 is SGHTS, CDR2 YDEGEE. The CDR3 has 13 amino acids. Authors of the study amplified TCR beta CDR3 regions from RNA transcripts. The HTBI primer set served for first-round RT-PCR of the TCR CDR3. TCRdb reanalysed the multiplex PCR reads using MiXCR and keeps one entry per CDR3 protein. The data hold 550,000 to 850,000 distinct CDR3 sequences, with roughly 20% observed a single time. The data are from a study of T cells in Graves' hyperthyroidism and ophthalmopathy. The clonotype originates from a woman aged 45-59 years with Graves' hyperthyroidism that later progressed to Graves' ophthalmopathy. This chain joins TRBV5-8 and TRBJ2-7, with 8 bases aligning to TRBD1. The sequenced sample was blood. The CDR3 loop is CASSDRGNYEQYF. The CDR3 DNA is TGTGCCAGCAGCGACAGGGGTAACTACGAGCAGTACTTC. Full variable domain (rest looked up from reference TRBV5-8 and TRBJ2-7): EAGVTQSPTHLIKTRGQQATLRCSPISGHTSVYWYQQALGLGLQFLLWYDEGEERNRGNFPPRFSGRQFPNYSSELNVNALELEDSALYLCASSDRGNYEQYFGPGTRLTVT.